This entry features one T cell receptor beta chain sequence. Its target is unknown. Regarding treatment: some 20 received Ad26.COV2.S at low or high dose, single or two shots; about 5 received placebo; per-sample allocation not given. It was on day 63 after the first vaccine or placebo injection that samples were taken. The data derive from a study of Ad26.COV2.S vaccination and SARS-CoV-2 variants. As for the study in general: In the COV1001 trial, the donor was in the Ad26.COV2.S arm. By the intramuscular route, Ad26.COV2.S was given once, or twice 56 days apart.

Study observations and caveats: Substantial breadth was reportedly displayed by spike-specific CD8+ and CD4+ T cell responses after vaccination.

TCRdb keeps only in-frame clones here, not all; method: immunoSEQ multiplex PCR. This repertoire shows under 500,000 clones, 92% found once; its top ten account for less than 2%. Deletions cut 6 bases from V and 8 bases from J, with 22 bases between. Germline assignment: CDR1 MNHEY and CDR2 SVGAGI. The CDR3 spans 15 residues. This material consisted of peripheral blood, taken in a trial of Ad26.COV2.S vaccine versus placebo. V gene TRBV6-5 combines with J gene TRBJ1-2; D might be TRBD1 (5 bases). This sequence was found in a person aged 18 to 59 who received the Ad26.COV2.S COVID-19 vaccine or a placebo. The CDR3 spells CASRVGTVPWGGYTF. Written as DNA, the CDR3 is TGTGCCAGCAGAGTGGGGACCGTCCCATGGGGAGGCTACACCTTC.